Below are 30 T cell receptor beta chains sequenced from a single sample in a study of cytomegalovirus exposure and HLA in healthy donors. Use of 60 Vbeta and 13 Jbeta primers characterized the PCR. TCRdb's copy holds only in-frame clones and misses some; the assay was immunoSEQ multiplex PCR. In the table there are roughly 35,000 clones, 53% of which are singletons. The sequenced sample consisted of PBMCs. Source of these receptors: a woman between 35 and 50 years old in good health and CMV-seropositive.

In its sample, this clone ranks as medium-sized. The chain combines TRBV7-9 with TRBJ2-1; TRBD2 agrees at 10 bases. V was clipped by 5 bases and J by 0 bases; unmatched bases: 13. The CDR3 is made up of 19 amino acids. CDR1 is SEHNR and CDR2 is FQNEAQ in the germline V gene (reference sequence). This CDR3 reads CASSPLDSRTSGSYNEQFF. The CDR3 nucleotides read TGTGCCAGCAGCCCACTCGATAGCCGGACTAGCGGCTCCTACAATGAGCAGTTCTTC.

The chain recombines TRBV7-9 with TRBJ2-7; perhaps TRBD1 as D (5 bases). The CDR3 runs to 12 residues. Germline V gene sequence: CDR1 SEHNR, CDR2 FQNEAQ (reference sequence). With 5 bases removed from V and 6 bases from J, the gap between germline ends came to 11 bases. CDR3: CASSLGASEQYF. Here the CDR3 DNA reads TGTGCCAGCAGCCTAGGGGCTTCCGAGCAGTACTTC. The variable domain in full, with the rest retrieved from reference TRBV7-9 and TRBJ2-7, is DTGVSQNPRHKITKRGQNVTFRCDPISEHNRLYWYRQTLGQGPEFLTYFQNEAQLEKSRLLSDRFSAERPKGSFSTLEIQRTEQGDSAMYLCASSLGASEQYFGPGTRLTVT.

The count of this clone is one. J is TRBJ1-1 and V is TRBV7-9, with D perhaps TRBD1 (5 bases). There are 15 residues in the CDR3. V was trimmed by 2 bases and J by 5 bases, leaving 15 bases between them. The germline V gene has CDR1 SEHNR and CDR2 FQNEAQ (reference sequence). The DNA of the CDR3 is TGTGCCAGCAGCTTAATGTTCGGGGGTGGTACTGAAGCTTTCTTT. It encodes CASSLMFGGGTEAFF.

V gene TRBV6-1 combines with J gene TRBJ2-7; the D gene is possibly TRBD1 (6 bases). Germline V lookup: CDR1 MNHNS, CDR2 SASEGT. V was pared by 6 bases and J by 1 base, with 7 bases between. There are 12 residues in the CDR3. CDR3 sequence: CASRDSSYEQYF. The CDR3 bases are TGTGCCAGCAGGGACAGTTCCTACGAGCAGTACTTC.

V gene TRBV15 combines with J gene TRBJ2-1, with D possibly being TRBD2 (5 bases). Germline V CDR1 and CDR2: LNHNV, YYDKDF (reference sequence). This CDR3 has 12 amino acids. Trimming pared 1 base from V and 10 bases from J, leaving 8 bases between. CDR3 in amino acids: CATSRAGGEQFF. The CDR3, as DNA: TGTGCCACCAGCAGAGCGGGCGGGGAGCAGTTCTTC.

This clone was seen a handful of times. This sequence joins TRBV10-3 and TRBJ2-5; D may be TRBD2 (6 bases). Germline V gene data show CDR1 as ENHRY and CDR2 as SYGVKD. The CDR3 spans 15 residues. The V gene lost 0 bases and the J gene lost 1 base, with 9 bases spanning the gap. The DNA for the CDR3 is TGTGCCATCAGTGAGTCCGGGGGAACCCAAGAGACCCAGTACTTC. Translating gives CAISESGGTQETQYF.

The V gene is TRBV30, the J gene TRBJ2-3; no definite D call. The germline V and J ends were trimmed by 2 bases and 2 bases, with 14 bases remaining between them. The CDR3 consists of 15 residues. CDR1 and CDR2 (germline): GTSNPN, SVGIG (reference sequence). The CDR3 coding sequence is TGTGCCTGGAGTCCCCAAACCCAGTTCACAGATACGCAGTATTTT. Encoded protein: CAWSPQTQFTDTQYF.

This clone was seen more than once but under ten times. The rearrangement uses TRBV7-2 and TRBJ2-7; 10 bases line up with TRBD2. V dropped 1 base and J dropped 6; count of bases not matched to a gene: 9. Germline V gene sequence: CDR1 SGHTA, CDR2 FQGNSA. The CDR3 covers 16 residues. The CDR3, as DNA: TGTGCCAGCAGCTTAGGGGGGCGAGCGGGGGGGCCCGAGCAGTACTTC. It codes for CASSLGGRAGGPEQYF.

The rearrangement links TRBV28 to TRBJ2-5; perhaps TRBD2 as D (6 bases). Germline CDR1 is MDHEN and CDR2 is SYDVKM. The CDR3 contains 14 residues. V lost 5 bases, J lost 6 bases, and 16 bases lay in between. The DNA of the CDR3 is TGTGCCAGCAGTCCAGCGGGCGTAAGCAAGACCCAGTACTTC. It codes for CASSPAGVSKTQYF.

This clone came up a few times. The chain's CDR3 is CASSEGRGGGTQYF. The CDR3 nucleotides are TGTGCCAGCAGCGAAGGGCGCGGGGGGGGGACCCAGTACTTC. The chain combines TRBV7-2 with TRBJ2-5, with 9 nucleotides matching TRBD2. The CDR3 runs 14 residues. After removal of 5 bases from V and 7 bases from J, the junction contained 8 bases not matched to a gene. Germline CDR1 SGHTA, CDR2 FQGNSA.

The V call is TRBV5-1, the J call TRBJ1-4; D is perhaps TRBD1 (5 bases). This CDR3 is 15 amino acids long. CDR1 and CDR2 from the germline V gene are SGHRS and YFSETQ. The germline V and J ends were trimmed by 4 bases and 7 bases, with 17 bases remaining between them. The CDR3 coding sequence is TGCGCCAGCAGCCGGTCCGGGGGGTCGAGTGAAAAACTGTTTTTT. Translating it yields CASSRSGGSSEKLFF.

This chain connects TRBV9 to TRBJ2-1; D is perhaps TRBD2 (5 bases). CDR1 is SGDLS and CDR2 is YYNGEE in the germline V gene. V gave up 0 bases and J gave up 1 base, with 11 bases separating them. CDR3 size: 16 residues. In DNA form, the CDR3 reads TGTGCCAGCAGCGTAGGAGAGGGATGGTCCTACAATGAGCAGTTCTTC. Residues: CASSVGEGWSYNEQFF.

The gene calls are TRBV9 and TRBJ1-2; TRBD1 agrees at 7 bases. This CDR3 spans 15 amino acids. CDR1 is SGDLS, CDR2 YYNGEE, per germline. The ends lost 0 bases at V and 3 bases at J; junction bases unmatched: 5. CDR3 sequence: CASSVAEGAYYGYTF. In nucleotides, the CDR3 is TGTGCCAGCAGCGTAGCTGAGGGGGCCTACTATGGCTACACCTTC.

By share, this clone counts as medium-sized. The chain recombines TRBV6-1 with TRBJ2-3; 8 nucleotides agree with TRBD2. CDR1 MNHNS and CDR2 SASEGT come from the germline V gene. J was trimmed by 2 bases and V by 0 bases; bases with no gene match: 4. CDR3 length: 16 residues. CDR3 DNA sequence: TGTGCCAGCAGTGAAGCGGGCGGGGGGCCCACAGATACGCAGTATTTT. This codes for CASSEAGGGPTDTQYF.

The sample holds a few counts of this clone. This sequence joins TRBV27 and TRBJ1-2; no firm D call. V was cut by 3 bases and J by 0 bases, with 11 bases left in between. The CDR3 sequence is 15 residues long. CDR1 is MNHEY, CDR2 SMNVEV, per germline (reference sequence). CDR3 sequence: CASSFGSGPNYGYTF. As DNA, the CDR3 is TGTGCCAGCAGTTTCGGCTCAGGCCCTAACTATGGCTACACCTTC.

This chain uses TRBV2 with TRBJ1-2, with 9 nucleotides matching TRBD1. CDR3 length: 16 residues. CDR1 and CDR2 from the germline V gene are SNHLY and FYNNEI. With V trimmed by 6 bases and J by 7 bases, 15 bases remained unmatched. The CDR3 bases are TGTGCCAGCAGGCCGACTCCGGGACAGGGTTCGGCTGGCTACACCTTC. Protein: CASRPTPGQGSAGYTF. The whole variable domain, filled in from reference TRBV2 and TRBJ1-2, reads EPEVTQTPSHQVTQMGQEVILRCVPISNHLYFYWYRQILGQKVEFLVSFYNNEISEKSEIFDDQFSVERPDGSNFTLKIRSTKLEDSAMYFCASRPTPGQGSAGYTFGSGTRLTVV.

The rearrangement uses TRBV7-2 and TRBJ2-2; no reliable D call. CDR3 length equals 13 residues. In germline, CDR1 is SGHTA, CDR2 FQGNSA. V was trimmed by 5 bases and J by 7 bases, leaving 11 bases between them. This CDR3 is CASSNTDNGELFF. The CDR3 DNA follows: TGTGCCAGCAGCAATACAGATAACGGGGAGCTGTTTTTT.

The chain employs TRBV19 and TRBJ1-1; 7 bases are a match to TRBD1. V dropped 7 bases and J dropped 1; count of bases not matched to a gene: 3. The length of the CDR3 is 13 residues. Germline assignment: CDR1 LNHDA and CDR2 SQIVND (reference sequence). CDR3 coding DNA: TGTGCCAGTACGGACAGGACGAACACTGAAGCTTTCTTT. Residues: CASTDRTNTEAFF.

The sample holds a few counts of this clone. V is TRBV5-6 and J is TRBJ1-2; D is unresolved. CDR1 and CDR2 from the germline V gene are SGHDT and YYEEEE. The CDR3 is made up of 11 amino acids. The V and J ends lost 2 bases and 7 bases respectively, with 6 bases between them. CDR3 region: CASSLEFGYTF. The CDR3 nucleotides are TGTGCCAGCAGCTTAGAGTTTGGCTACACCTTC.

The chain has TRBV5-4 and TRBJ2-3; TRBD2 matches at 10 bases. The ends lost 4 bases at V and 2 bases at J; junction bases unmatched: 7. Germline V lookup: CDR1 SGHNT, CDR2 YYREEE (reference sequence). The CDR3 is 16 residues long. The CDR3 reads CASSLGLAGATDTQYF. CDR3 nucleotide sequence: TGTGCCAGCAGCCTCGGGCTAGCGGGGGCCACAGATACGCAGTATTTT.

This clone was seen only once. The V gene is TRBV5-1, the J gene TRBJ2-5; TRBD2 agrees at 7 bases. V trimming: 5 bases; J trimming: 3 bases; junction bases outside the gene matches: 7. Germline lookup yields CDR1 SGHRS and CDR2 YFSETQ. The CDR3 extends over 14 amino acids. The CDR3 loop is CASSSGTTKETQYF. In DNA, the CDR3 is TGCGCCAGCAGTTCCGGGACTACCAAAGAGACCCAGTACTTC.

The CDR3 sequence is CASSQETRSNEQFF. CDR3 sequence (DNA): TGCGCCAGCAGCCAGGAAACTAGGTCCAATGAGCAGTTCTTC. The chain couples TRBV4-3 to TRBJ2-1, with D tentatively TRBD2 (5 bases). The CDR3 length is 14 residues. The germline V gene has CDR1 LGHNA and CDR2 YSLEER. Trimming shortened V by 3 bases and J by 6 bases, and 12 bases separated the two germline ends.

This clone appeared a few times. This chain joins TRBV9 and TRBJ1-1; D is undetermined. The V and J ends lost 4 bases and 2 bases respectively, with 18 bases between them. The CDR3 consists of 16 residues. Germline V CDR1 and CDR2: SGDLS, YYNGEE. CDR3 protein: CASSQELGDINTEAFF. The CDR3 nucleotides read TGTGCCAGCAGCCAAGAACTAGGTGACATCAACACTGAAGCTTTCTTT.

This clone was seen only a few times. The CDR3 DNA follows: TGTGCCAGCAGCTACCCTAGCGGGGGTACAGATACGCAGTATTTT. Translation: CASSYPSGGTDTQYF. The chain uses TRBV5-8 and TRBJ2-3; 10 bases fit TRBD2. This CDR3 has 15 residues. The V and J ends lost 3 bases and 3 bases, in that order; junction bases with no gene match: 4. From germline, CDR1 is SGHTS and CDR2 YDEGEE.

This clone appeared a few times. J is TRBJ1-1 and V is TRBV4-1, with D perhaps TRBD1 (6 bases). Trimming stripped 2 bases from V and 1 base from J, with 11 bases between. In germline, CDR1 is MGHRA, CDR2 YSYEKL. This CDR3 has 15 amino acids. CDR3 amino acids: CASSQRGHTNTEAFF. CDR3 DNA sequence: TGCGCCAGCAGCCAACGGGGACATACGAACACTGAAGCTTTCTTT.

This clone was counted a few times. V and J are TRBV6-6 and TRBJ1-1; D may be TRBD1 (6 bases). V gave up 6 bases and J gave up 4 bases, with 15 bases separating them. This CDR3 has 14 amino acids. Per the germline V gene, CDR1 is MNHNY and CDR2 is SVGAGI (reference sequence). CDR3 loop: CASSSRTVGTEAFF. DNA of the CDR3: TGTGCCAGCAGCTCGAGGACAGTGGGCACTGAAGCTTTCTTT.

The chain combines TRBV30 with TRBJ1-4; the D gene is possibly TRBD1 (5 bases). The CDR3 extends over 13 amino acids. Germline V lookup: CDR1 GTSNPN, CDR2 SVGIG (reference sequence). V lost 5 bases to trimming and J lost 3 bases, with 10 bases between them. DNA for the CDR3: TGTGCCTGGGACGGGGGACCTAATGAAAAACTGTTTTTT. Protein product: CAWDGGPNEKLFF.

This clone has just one count. At the DNA level, this CDR3 is encoded by other sequences in the same sample as well. The genes are TRBV4-1 and TRBJ2-7, with D perhaps TRBD2 (7 bases). The germline CDR1 and CDR2 sequences are MGHRA and YSYEKL. The V gene lost 1 base and the J gene lost 7 bases, with 11 bases spanning the gap. The CDR3 is 13 amino acids. The CDR3 region is CASSQGEGGEQYF. CDR3 bases: TGCGCCAGCAGCCAAGGGGAGGGGGGAGAGCAGTACTTC.

The rearrangement links TRBV9 to TRBJ2-5; TRBD2 is a possible D gene (7 bases). V lost 2 bases, J lost 5 bases, and 19 bases lay in between. CDR1 and CDR2 from the germline V gene are SGDLS and YYNGEE. The CDR3 runs to 16 residues. The CDR3 DNA follows: TGTGCCAGCAGCGTCTCGGGGGGCTCGGCGACGGAGACCCAGTACTTC. Protein product: CASSVSGGSATETQYF. Based on the CDR3 plus reference TRBV9 and TRBJ2-5, the full variable domain is DSGVTQTPKHLITATGQRVTLRCSPRSGDLSVYWYQQSLDQGLQFLIQYYNGEERAKGNILERFSAQQFPDLHSELNLSSLELGDSALYFCASSVSGGSATETQYFGPGTRLLVL.

This clone has more than one count but fewer than ten. The rearrangement links TRBV10-3 to TRBJ2-3; 8 bases agree with TRBD2. The CDR3 is made up of 14 amino acids. Losses at the gene ends were 11 bases for V and 2 bases for J; bases not matched to a gene: 9. Per germline, CDR1 ENHRY and CDR2 SYGVKD. CDR3 in DNA: TGTGCCGTTTTTAGCGGGGTCTTCACAGATACGCAGTATTTT. This translates into CAVFSGVFTDTQYF.